The 23 T cell receptor beta chains below were found in one sample sequenced in a study of CD8 T cells in ankylosing spondylitis. TCRdb independently ran MiXCR on the 5' RACE reads; one entry per CDR3 protein. The sample carries about 340,000 distinct CDR3 sequences, 20% recorded once. Sample: blood, either unsorted or a sorted T cell fraction (not recorded which). These receptors were obtained from a male donor with ankylosing spondylitis or in good health (not recorded which).

The rearrangement links TRBV29-1 to TRBJ2-7; D might be TRBD1 or TRBD2, each matching 5 bases. The CDR3 consists of 13 residues. CDR1 and CDR2 (germline): SQVTM, ANQGSEA. Trimming pared 4 bases from V and 2 bases from J, leaving 12 bases between. DNA of the CDR3: TGCAGCGTTGGAAGGGGACCAACCTACGAGCAGTACTTC. Translated: CSVGRGPTYEQYF.

CDR3 amino acids: CASSFLTGGYFAELFF. The CDR3 bases are TGCGCCAGCAGCTTCCTGACAGGGGGCTACTTCGCGGAGCTGTTTTTT. The chain recombines TRBV5-1 with TRBJ2-2; TRBD1 matches 10 bases. The trim removed 2 bases at V and 10 bases at J, leaving 11 bases unmatched. The germline gives CDR1 SGHRS, CDR2 YFSETQ. This CDR3 has 16 residues. The complete variable domain, with remaining parts taken from reference TRBV5-1 and TRBJ2-2, reads KAGVTQTPRYLIKTRGQQVTLSCSPISGHRSVSWYQQTPGQGLQFLFEYFSETQRNKGNFPGRFSGRQFSNSRSEMNVSTLELGDSALYLCASSFLTGGYFAELFFGEGSRLTVL.

This clonotype was detected only a few times. The V gene is TRBV29-1, the J gene TRBJ2-1, with 11 nucleotides matching TRBD2. The germline gives CDR1 SQVTM, CDR2 ANQGSEA. The CDR3 sequence is 13 residues long. The V gene end was trimmed by 4 bases and the J gene end by 8 bases; junction bases not matched to a gene: 4. CDR3 DNA sequence: TGCAGCGTTGGACTAGCGGGGAGGTATGAGCAGTTCTTC. Translated, it gives CSVGLAGRYEQFF.

The chain joins TRBV10-3 to TRBJ1-1; D gene unclear. This CDR3 region has 13 residues. The V gene lost 8 bases and the J gene lost 0 bases, with 10 bases spanning the gap. CDR1 is ENHRY and CDR2 is SYGVKD in the germline V gene. The CDR3: CAIGLSLNTEAFF. CDR3 nucleotides: TGTGCCATCGGGTTATCATTGAACACTGAAGCTTTCTTT.

This clonotype was counted between two and nine times. The chain combines TRBV20-1 with TRBJ2-3; the D is unclear. The V gene lost 0 bases and the J gene lost 2 bases, with 9 bases spanning the gap. This CDR3 is 14 amino acids long. Germline CDR1 DFQATT, CDR2 SNEGSKA (reference sequence). CDR3 in amino acids: CSAREELYTDTQYF. In DNA form, the CDR3 reads TGCAGTGCTAGAGAGGAACTCTACACAGATACGCAGTATTTT.

V is TRBV29-1 and J is TRBJ2-6; the D is unclear. V lost 0 bases and J 0 bases, leaving 12 bases between the germline ends. There are 17 residues in the CDR3. The germline V gene has CDR1 SQVTM and CDR2 ANQGSEA. CDR3 sequence reads: CSVEDLSPISGANVLTF. The CDR3 DNA sequence: TGCAGCGTTGAAGATCTTTCCCCAATCTCTGGGGCCAACGTCCTGACTTTC. The full variable domain, its missing parts supplied by reference TRBV29-1 and TRBJ2-6, is SAVISQKPSRDICQRGTSLTIQCQVDSQVTMMFWYRQQPGQSLTLIATANQGSEATYESGFVIDKFPISRPNLTFSTLTVSNMSPEDSSIYLCSVEDLSPISGANVLTFGAGSRLTVL.

This clonotype was seen a handful of times. The V call is TRBV2, the J call TRBJ2-1; 13 nucleotides match TRBD2. Germline values: CDR1 SNHLY, CDR2 FYNNEI. Trimming took 6 bases from V and 2 from J; bases not matched to a gene: 10. CDR3 length: 18 amino acids. CDR3 sequence (DNA): TGTGCCAGCAGCGCCGGGACTAGCGGGGTATTAGCCTACAATGAGCAGTTCTTC. Translation: CASSAGTSGVLAYNEQFF.

This chain joins TRBV5-6 and TRBJ2-5; D not certain. Germline loops: CDR1 SGHDT, CDR2 YYEEEE. V was trimmed by 0 bases and J by 5 bases, leaving 14 bases between them. The CDR3 has 15 residues. CDR3 coding DNA: TGTGCCAGCAGCTTGGGGCAGGAGAATGTGGAGACCCAGTACTTC. It encodes CASSLGQENVETQYF.

There are a few counts of this clonotype. This rearrangement joins TRBV10-2 to TRBJ1-1; D might be TRBD1 (6 bases). V lost 6 bases, J lost 1 base, and 18 bases lay in between. Germline V gene lookup returns CDR1 WSHSY and CDR2 SAAADI. CDR3 length: 16 amino acids. The CDR3 coding sequence is TGCGCCAGCAGACCTTCCACAGGGTGGGGGAACACTGAAGCTTTCTTT. Translated: CASRPSTGWGNTEAFF.

This clonotype appeared a single time. One end of the junction fails to match germline, which may point to a read error. This chain joins TRBV12-3 or TRBV12-4 and TRBJ2-3, with 11 positions matching TRBD2. This CDR3 is 14 amino acids long. The CDR3 region has the DNA TGTGCCAGCAGTATAGCGGGGGGGCCTGATACGCAGTATTTT. Its protein is CASSIAGGPDTQYF.

V and J are TRBV29-1 and TRBJ2-7, with D possibly matching TRBD1 (5 bases). Germline V gene lookup returns CDR1 SQVTM and CDR2 ANQGSEA. Deletions cut 5 bases from V and 5 bases from J, with 10 bases between. This CDR3 is 11 amino acids long. This CDR3 reads CSVRGYNEQYF. The CDR3 coding sequence is TGCAGCGTTAGGGGTTACAACGAGCAGTACTTC.

The chain recombines TRBV12-3 or TRBV12-4 with TRBJ2-2, with 7 bases aligning to TRBD1. V dropped 5 bases and J dropped 5; count of bases not matched to a gene: 14. The CDR3 length is 17 residues. In DNA, the CDR3 is TGTGCCAGCAGTCAAAGAACAGGGGACGGTTGGACCGGGGAGCTGTTTTTT. It is translated as CASSQRTGDGWTGELFF.

This clonotype was seen a handful of times. The gene calls are TRBV13 and TRBJ2-1, with 9 nucleotides matching TRBD1. The germline V gene encodes CDR1 PRHDT and CDR2 FYEKMQ (reference sequence). The CDR3 sequence is 15 residues long. V lost 4 bases to trimming and J lost 9 bases; unmatched junction nucleotides: 10. The CDR3: CASSSGRQGVGEQFF. CDR3 nucleotide sequence: TGTGCCAGCAGCTCCGGACGACAGGGGGTAGGTGAGCAGTTCTTC.

The rearrangement joins TRBV11-2 to TRBJ2-2, with 9 bases lining up with TRBD1. This CDR3 comprises 15 residues. Per the germline V gene, CDR1 is SGHAT and CDR2 is FQNNGV. The J segment lost 7 bases and the V segment lost 7 bases, leaving 10 bases of the junction unmatched. CDR3 nucleotides: TGTGCCAGCATATCGAACAGGGGGCTGGGCGGGGAGCTGTTTTTT. Amino acids: CASISNRGLGGELFF.

The rearrangement links TRBV12-3 or TRBV12-4 to TRBJ2-3, with D tentatively TRBD2 (5 bases). The CDR3 length is 16 residues. Trimming pared 5 bases from V and 2 bases from J, leaving 17 bases between. The CDR3 here is CASSPRRGRVTDTQYF. The DNA for the CDR3 is TGTGCCAGCAGTCCCCGACGGGGTAGAGTCACAGATACGCAGTATTTT.

The CDR3 region is CASSSRDRGVQETQYF. DNA for the CDR3: TGCGCCAGCAGCTCCCGGGACAGGGGGGTTCAAGAGACCCAGTACTTC. The chain combines TRBV5-1 with TRBJ2-5; 11 nucleotides match TRBD1. After removal of 3 bases from V and 2 bases from J, the junction contained 6 bases not matched to a gene. The CDR3 sequence is 16 residues long. Germline V gives CDR1 SGHRS, CDR2 YFSETQ.

This clonotype was detected a few times. The chain employs TRBV9 and TRBJ2-7, with D unclear. The CDR3 spans 13 residues. Trimming left V 0 bases short and J 6 bases short, with 10 bases between. Germline lookup yields CDR1 SGDLS and CDR2 YYNGEE. Here the CDR3 reads CASSVGSGAEQYF. CDR3 bases: TGTGCCAGCAGCGTAGGATCAGGTGCCGAGCAGTACTTC.

The CDR3 protein is CSARDEYEQYF. As DNA, the CDR3 is TGCAGTGCTAGAGATGAGTACGAGCAGTACTTC. The rearrangement joins TRBV20-1 to TRBJ2-7; D is unresolved. The CDR3 runs to 11 residues. V was clipped by 0 bases and J by 4 bases, with 4 bases between them. CDR1 is DFQATT, CDR2 SNEGSKA, per germline (reference sequence).

This clonotype showed up just a few times. V and J are TRBV12-3 or TRBV12-4 and TRBJ2-3; D perhaps matches TRBD2 (6 bases). The CDR3 consists of 14 residues. The V and J ends lost 8 bases and 4 bases respectively, with 16 bases between them. The CDR3 protein is CASGGAGTADTQYF. As DNA, the CDR3 is TGTGCCAGCGGAGGGGCCGGCACGGCAGATACGCAGTATTTT.

The genes are TRBV6-5 and TRBJ1-2; D not resolved. CDR1 MNHEY and CDR2 SVGAGI come from the germline V gene. There are 13 residues in the CDR3. The germline V and J ends were trimmed by 3 bases and 7 bases, with 12 bases remaining between them. DNA for the CDR3: TGTGCCAGCAGTTATCATCCCGGGAGTGGCTACACCTTC. It codes for CASSYHPGSGYTF.

J is TRBJ2-7 and V is TRBV20-1; 8 nucleotides match TRBD2. The CDR3 runs to 16 residues. With V trimmed by 0 bases and J by 0 bases, 7 bases remained unmatched. Germline V gene data show CDR1 as DFQATT and CDR2 as SNEGSKA (reference sequence). The CDR3 bases are TGCAGTGCTAGAGATCCGGGGGGGGAAAGCTCCTACGAGCAGTACTTC. It specifies CSARDPGGESSYEQYF.

The chain has TRBV12-3 or TRBV12-4 and TRBJ2-1; no clear D gene. The CDR3 length is 17 residues. The CDR3: CTFSLSLGRYSYNEQFF. The CDR3 nucleotides are TGTACCTTCAGTTTATCTTTAGGCAGATATTCCTACAATGAGCAGTTCTTC.

This clonotype was found a few times. The chain couples TRBV2 to TRBJ2-1; a possible D gene is TRBD2 (5 bases). Per the germline V gene, CDR1 is SNHLY and CDR2 is FYNNEI. This CDR3 region has 15 residues. The germline V and J ends were trimmed by 4 bases and 0 bases, with 10 bases remaining between them. The CDR3 sequence: CASSGEISSYNEQFF. The CDR3 coding sequence is TGTGCCAGCAGTGGGGAGATAAGCTCCTACAATGAGCAGTTCTTC. Combining the CDR3 with reference TRBV2 and TRBJ2-1 gives the whole variable domain EPEVTQTPSHQVTQMGQEVILRCVPISNHLYFYWYRQILGQKVEFLVSFYNNEISEKSEIFDDQFSVERPDGSNFTLKIRSTKLEDSAMYFCASSGEISSYNEQFFGPGTRLTVL.